This T cell receptor (beta chain) was recorded in a study of T cells in Graves' hyperthyroidism and ophthalmopathy. This clonotype was counted many times. Its antigen is undetermined. Uncontrolled infection, other autoimmune disease, pregnancy or lactation led to exclusion. Thyroid ultrasound, orbital computed tomography, clinical symptoms, and serum thyroxine and TRAb underpinned diagnoses. Amplification of TCR beta CDR3 regions was performed using RNA transcripts as template. RT-PCR in the first round (using the HTBI primer set) targeted the TCR CDR3. TCRdb used MiXCR to reprocess the multiplex PCR reads, holding one entry per CDR3 protein. The sample carries over 650,000 distinct CDR3 sequences, about 45% recorded once. Study observations and caveats: In the blood, most expanded thyroid clonotypes above 0.001 appeared as well. The model made its ophthalmopathy prediction, and onset followed a median approximately 6 months later.

The specimen was peripheral blood or thyroid tissue (not recorded which). The sequence was obtained from an adult man with Graves' disease, either hyperthyroidism or ophthalmopathy (not recorded which).

Here the CDR3 DNA reads TGTGCCACCAGCCTTGGACAGCAAGAGACCCAGTACTTC. Translation: CATSLGQQETQYF. The chain is built from TRBV15 and TRBJ2-5, with D possibly being TRBD1 (6 bases). Germline assignment: CDR1 LNHNV and CDR2 YYDKDF (reference sequence). The CDR3 is made up of 13 amino acids. Trimming removed 5 bases from V and 2 bases from J, with 9 bases in between.